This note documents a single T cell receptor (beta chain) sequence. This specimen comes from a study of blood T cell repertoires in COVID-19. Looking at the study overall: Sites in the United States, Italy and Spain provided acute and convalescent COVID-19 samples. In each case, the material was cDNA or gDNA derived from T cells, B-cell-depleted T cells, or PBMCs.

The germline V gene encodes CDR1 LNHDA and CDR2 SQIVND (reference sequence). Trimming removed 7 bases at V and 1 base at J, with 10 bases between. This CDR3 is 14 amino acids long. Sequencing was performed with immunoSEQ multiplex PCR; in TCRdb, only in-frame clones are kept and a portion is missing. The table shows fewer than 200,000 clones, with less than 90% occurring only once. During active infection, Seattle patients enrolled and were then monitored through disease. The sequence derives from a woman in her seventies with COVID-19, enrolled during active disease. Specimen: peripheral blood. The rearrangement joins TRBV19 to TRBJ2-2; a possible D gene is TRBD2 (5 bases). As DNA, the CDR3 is TGTGCCAGTACCCCGGACTGGAACACCGGGGAGCTGTTTTTT. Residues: CASTPDWNTGELFF.